The 3 T cell receptor beta chains in this list originate from one sample, sequenced in a study of cytomegalovirus exposure and HLA in healthy donors. Here immunoSEQ multiplex PCR was the method, and the copy in TCRdb shows in-frame clones only, minus some. The sample consists of roughly 60,000 clones, over 85% of them appearing once. The specimen was PBMCs. The receptors were gathered from a young woman in good health and CMV-seropositive.

The chain employs TRBV7-2 and TRBJ1-2, with a possible D match to TRBD1 (6 bases). The CDR3 extends over 13 amino acids. Per the germline V gene, CDR1 is SGHTA and CDR2 is FQGNSA. With 4 bases removed from V and 6 bases from J, the gap between germline ends came to 12 bases. CDR3 region: CASSSQGTHGYTF. The CDR3 DNA reads as TGTGCCAGCAGCTCACAGGGAACTCATGGCTACACCTTC.

The gene calls are TRBV7-8 and TRBJ1-1; D uncertain. CDR1 and CDR2 from the germline V gene are SGHVS and FQNEAQ. The CDR3 loop spans 14 amino acids. V gave up 7 bases and J gave up 1 base, with 13 bases separating them. CDR3 amino acids: CASKQSGRNTEAFF. The CDR3 DNA reads TGTGCCAGCAAGCAGTCAGGCAGGAACACTGAAGCTTTCTTT.

V and J are TRBV4-1 and TRBJ2-2; 11 bases map to TRBD2. J was trimmed by 5 bases and V by 1 base; bases with no gene match: 12. The CDR3 has 19 amino acids. Germline V gene lookup returns CDR1 MGHRA and CDR2 YSYEKL. Here the CDR3 DNA reads TGCGCCAGCAGCCAAGGGGGAGTCACCGGACTAGCGGGTACCGGGGAGCTGTTTTTT. Residues: CASSQGGVTGLAGTGELFF.